This T cell receptor (beta chain) emerged from a study of blood T cells in healthy people across ages. For the second PCR, which ran for 7 to 11 cycles, a sample-barcoded 5' primer and a J-beta primer mix were used. TCRdb re-analysed the 5' RACE reads in MiXCR, keeping a single row per CDR3 protein. The sample has hundreds of thousands of distinct CDR3 sequences; roughly 24% are singletons. In germline, CDR1 is SGDLS, CDR2 YYNGEE. V was pared by 1 base and J by 0 bases, with 8 bases between. This CDR3 has 14 residues. The data were also submitted as part of a second study, on T cells of mothers and their children.

The TCR originated in a boy aged 5-17 years in good health. Sequencing input: blood. This sequence joins TRBV9 and TRBJ2-7; a weak D match, TRBD2 (5 bases). In DNA form, the CDR3 reads TGTGCCAGCAGCGTAACGGCGGGCTCCTACGAGCAGTACTTC. Encoded protein: CASSVTAGSYEQYF.